The rows below give T cell receptor beta chains drawn from one sample of a study of blood T cell repertoires in COVID-19. The assay was immunoSEQ multiplex PCR, and TCRdb's table has in-frame clones only and misses some. The sample includes approximately 61,000 clones, about 77% seen only once; the top ten take 20% to 25%. The material sequenced was peripheral blood. The receptors originated from a man aged 80 or over with active or convalescent COVID-19. Each CDR3 is given with its conserved first and last residue. D genes are given only for firm matches. Only part of the rows carry a size: once, few, many, or a class if the clone is expanded.

V: TRBV6-6; D: -; J: TRBJ1-1; size: -; CDR3: CASSSLGAGWAFF; DNA: TGTGCCAGCAGTTCTTTGGGGGCCGGGTGGGCTTTCTTT
V: TRBV5-1; D: TRBD1; J: TRBJ1-2; size: -; CDR3: CASSSDRGDYGYTF; DNA: TGCGCCAGCAGTTCGGACAGGGGGGATTATGGCTACACCTTC
V: TRBV7-9; D: -; J: TRBJ2-3; size: -; CDR3: CGSSGDTTDTQYF; DNA: TGTGGCAGCTCAGGGGATACCACAGATACGCAGTATTTT
V: TRBV4-1; D: TRBD2; J: TRBJ2-7; size: -; CDR3: CASSNSGSPYEQYF; DNA: TGCGCCAGTAGCAATAGCGGGAGTCCATACGAGCAGTACTTC
V: TRBV5-1; D: TRBD1; J: TRBJ1-2; size: -; CDR3: CASSVGTVFYGYTF; DNA: TGCGCCAGCAGTGTGGGGACAGTTTTCTATGGCTACACCTTC
V: TRBV3-1/TRBV3-2; D: -; J: TRBJ2-3; size: -; CDR3: CASSPGHTTDTQYF; DNA: TGTGCCAGCAGCCCAGGACATACCACAGATACGCAGTATTTT
V: TRBV19; D: -; J: TRBJ2-1; size: medium-sized; CDR3: CASSFGGVLLNEQFF; DNA: TGTGCCAGTAGTTTCGGGGGTGTGCTACTAAATGAGCAGTTCTTC
V: TRBV10-3; D: TRBD2; J: TRBJ2-1; size: -; CDR3: CAISSSGGSYNEQFF; DNA: TGTGCCATCAGTTCTAGCGGGGGCTCCTACAATGAGCAGTTCTTC
V: TRBV5-1; D: -; J: TRBJ2-3; size: -; CDR3: CASSLAPAVRDTQYF; DNA: TGCGCCAGCAGCTTGGCCCCTGCGGTTAGGGATACGCAGTATTTT
V: TRBV28; D: -; J: TRBJ2-7; size: -; CDR3: CASSTPTRRAYEQYF; DNA: TGTGCCAGCAGTACCCCGACACGGCGGGCCTACGAGCAGTACTTC
V: TRBV3-1/TRBV3-2; D: TRBD2; J: TRBJ2-2; size: -; CDR3: CASSQAYGGAGELFF; DNA: TGTGCCAGCAGCCAAGCTTATGGGGGGGCCGGGGAGCTGTTTTTT
V: TRBV10-3; D: -; J: TRBJ1-2; size: few; CDR3: CAISSPSRVPITF; DNA: TGTGCCATCAGCAGCCCGTCCAGGGTCCCTATCACCTTC
V: TRBV2; D: TRBD1; J: TRBJ2-7; size: -; CDR3: CASSVTGSYEQYF; DNA: TGTGCCAGCAGTGTGACAGGGTCCTACGAGCAGTACTTC
V: TRBV29-1; D: TRBD1; J: TRBJ1-1; size: -; CDR3: CSAAGQLAGTEAFF; DNA: TGCAGCGCTGCGGGACAGTTGGCGGGCACTGAAGCTTTCTTT
V: TRBV11-2; D: -; J: TRBJ2-6; size: -; CDR3: CASSLDIGDWGANVLTF; DNA: TGTGCCAGCAGCTTAGATATTGGGGACTGGGGGGCCAACGTCCTGACTTTC
V: TRBV7-9; D: -; J: TRBJ2-5; size: few; CDR3: CASSSRGRGGETQYF; DNA: TGTGCCAGCAGCTCACGGGGCAGGGGTGGGGAGACCCAGTACTTC
V: TRBV5-1; D: TRBD2; J: TRBJ2-1; size: -; CDR3: CASSRGTSGSTLYNEQFF; DNA: TGCGCCAGCAGCCGAGGGACTAGCGGGAGTACCCTTTACAATGAGCAGTTCTTC
V: TRBV29-1; D: TRBD1; J: TRBJ1-1; size: -; CDR3: CSVTGHRGFGGEAFF; DNA: TGCAGCGTCACGGGACACAGGGGTTTCGGGGGTGAAGCTTTCTTT
V: TRBV2; D: -; J: TRBJ2-7; size: -; CDR3: CARGQTKNYEQYF; DNA: TGTGCCAGAGGACAGACCAAAAACTACGAGCAGTACTTC
V: TRBV19; D: TRBD1; J: TRBJ2-1; size: -; CDR3: CASSAGDSANEQFF; DNA: TGTGCCAGTAGTGCCGGGGACAGTGCGAATGAGCAGTTCTTC
V: TRBV6-5; D: -; J: TRBJ2-7; size: few; CDR3: CASSNGDNSYEQYF; DNA: TGTGCCAGCAGTAATGGGGACAACTCCTACGAGCAGTACTTC
V: TRBV4-1; D: TRBD2; J: TRBJ2-7; size: -; CDR3: CASSQDKGRGGSYEQYF; DNA: TGCGCCAGCAGCCAAGATAAGGGTCGCGGGGGGAGCTACGAGCAGTACTTC
V: TRBV7-8; D: TRBD2; J: TRBJ2-7; size: -; CDR3: CASSSLAGGPSEQYF; DNA: TGTGCCAGCAGCTCGCTAGCGGGAGGGCCCTCCGAGCAGTACTTC
V: TRBV9; D: -; J: TRBJ2-3; size: -; CDR3: CASSGLGGDTQYF; DNA: TGTGCCAGCAGCGGACTAGGAGGGGATACGCAGTATTTT
V: TRBV11-2; D: TRBD1; J: TRBJ1-1; size: -; CDR3: CASSLAGGYGNTEAFF; DNA: TGTGCCAGCAGCTTAGCAGGGGGATACGGGAACACTGAAGCTTTCTTT
V: TRBV7-9; D: TRBD2; J: TRBJ2-5; size: -; CDR3: CASSLGRTRGAKTQYF; DNA: TGTGCCAGCAGCTTAGGGAGGACTAGGGGTGCGAAGACCCAGTACTTC
V: TRBV6-5; D: -; J: TRBJ1-2; size: -; CDR3: CASSRGDHSYGYTF; DNA: TGTGCCAGCAGTCGGGGAGACCACTCCTATGGCTACACCTTC
V: TRBV29-1; D: -; J: TRBJ1-1; size: -; CDR3: CSGSQGLGTAEAFF; DNA: TGCAGCGGCTCCCAGGGGTTGGGGACCGCTGAAGCTTTCTTT
V: TRBV28; D: TRBD1; J: TRBJ1-5; size: -; CDR3: CASVRTGGSNQPQHF; DNA: TGTGCCAGCGTAAGGACAGGTGGTAGCAATCAGCCCCAGCATTTT
V: TRBV7-9; D: TRBD2; J: TRBJ2-7; size: few; CDR3: CASSPRLAGAGEQYF; DNA: TGTGCCAGCAGCCCGAGACTAGCGGGGGCTGGGGAGCAGTACTTC
V: TRBV7-9; D: -; J: TRBJ1-1; size: -; CDR3: CASSFFEGTTEAFF; DNA: TGTGCCAGCAGCTTCTTTGAGGGAACCACTGAAGCTTTCTTT
V: TRBV14; D: -; J: TRBJ2-1; size: -; CDR3: CASSQAPGMNEQFF; DNA: TGTGCCAGCAGCCAAGCCCCAGGGATGAATGAGCAGTTCTTC
V: TRBV2; D: -; J: TRBJ2-2; size: few; CDR3: CASKTGEHTGELFF; DNA: TGTGCCAGCAAAACCGGGGAACACACCGGGGAGCTGTTTTTT
V: TRBV12-2; D: -; J: TRBJ1-1; size: medium-sized; CDR3: CASLTGDILTPHMNTEAFF; DNA: TGTGCAAGTCTTACAGGGGACATCCTCACCCCGCACATGAACACTGAAGCTTTCTTT
V: TRBV2; D: -; J: TRBJ1-1; size: -; CDR3: CASSDSVMNTEAFF; DNA: TGTGCCAGCAGTGACAGCGTAATGAACACTGAAGCTTTCTTT